This T cell receptor beta chain was observed in a study of blood T cells in healthy people across ages (dated by TCRdb to the mid-2010s). Regarding the complete study: In model experiments, template switching captured roughly one uniquely barcoded TCR beta cDNA molecule for every two T cells. To track age-related changes in TCR beta repertoire diversity, the study relied on deep sequencing normalized with unique cDNA molecular identifiers. The donors were split into four age groups: young (average 16 years), middle-aged (roughly 42), aged (about 62) and long-lived (82). To avoid experimental bias, donors of different ages were distributed randomly across sequencing lanes. Using the same blood draw, the study looked at two additional independent replicas of 1 million unique cDNA reads for two donors, one aged 18 to 30 and the other aged 80 or older.

At the junction V is shortened by 1 base and J by 3 bases, with 13 bases in between. Via the germline V gene, CDR1 is LGHNA and CDR2 YSLEER. The CDR3 runs 15 residues from the cysteine to the phenylalanine. Of the read, only the CDR3 DNA is kept; its 45 bases are in frame from base 1. The protocol used for the library was 5' RACE. TCRdb lists the instrument as Illumina HiSeq 2500. A second 7 to 11 cycle PCR used a sample-barcoded 5' primer and a J-beta primer mix. Each TCR beta cDNA molecule received a unique molecular identifier from a template-switch 5' adaptor carrying 12 random nucleotides. Each sample yielded at least 3 million CDR3-containing paired-end reads. All of the RNA was converted into first-strand cDNA using the Mint cDNA synthesis kit, with a TRBC-specific oligonucleotide serving as the primer. After uracil-DNA glycosylase treatment, a first 18-cycle PCR used universal primers M1SS and BC2_uni_R on all cDNA. Under the source paper's analysis protocol: Normalization of each sample was performed by random selection of 1 million high-quality reads, each carrying a distinct molecular identifier. Instead of being binned into consensus sequences, reads with shared molecular identifiers were discarded. MiTCR, set to a Q25 quality threshold and the strictest error-elimination algorithm, was used for CDR3 identification, clonotype clustering and error correction. A nonparametric unseen species model with Euler transformation was used to estimate lower-bound total TCR beta diversity. TCRdb cleaned the public reads at Q25 with fastp, built clones with MiXCR and kept in-frame beta chains. Each entry merges the rows of one CDR3 protein and shows their most common DNA and genes. The V and J calls, along with clone size, are taken from TCRdb and not from the paper's own processing. Present in this sample are approximately 1,000,000 distinct CDR3 sequences, around two fifths of which were seen just once. The top ten clones comprise less than 15% of the sample.

The 39 donors, aged 6 to 90 years, were systemically healthy Caucasian individuals from Russia. Each donor gave ten milliliters of peripheral blood, collected into EDTA-treated Vacutainer tubes. PBMCs were isolated by Ficoll-Paque density-gradient centrifugation, with at least 7 million obtained per sample. Total RNA was extracted from PBMCs with Trizol reagent, with at least 5 micrograms obtained per sample. The percentages of naive CD45RAhigh/CD27high T cells were determined by flow cytometry on a PBMC aliquot from every donor. Notes on this clonotype: Its specific antigen is unknown. The input lacks base qualities; no much larger clone sits a single base away.

The study at large found these results: Observed TCR beta diversity per million T cells fell roughly linearly with age, and a significant reduction was already apparent by age about 38. Because donor CMV infection status was unknown, age-related changes in expanded clonotypes were potentially confounded. There was a strong correlation between observed TCR beta diversity and the percentage of naive T cells measured by flow cytometry. Compared with the aged group, the long-lived group had more naive CD4+ T cells, fewer expanded clones and increased TCR diversity, suggesting age selection. Estimates of total diversity from one million sequenced T cells were regarded as lower bounds and underestimates. Conclusive comparison of naive and antigen-experienced compartments was prevented by the profiling of bulk unsorted PBMCs.

Specimen: blood. This receptor was obtained from a man aged 18 to 30 in good health. The sequence is built from TRBV4-3 and TRBJ2-7, with TRBD1 as a weak D call on 5 bases. The base sequence is TGCGCCAGCAGCCAAGGCCAGGGATTCAACTACGAGCAGTACTTC. The resulting protein is CASSQGQGFNYEQYF.